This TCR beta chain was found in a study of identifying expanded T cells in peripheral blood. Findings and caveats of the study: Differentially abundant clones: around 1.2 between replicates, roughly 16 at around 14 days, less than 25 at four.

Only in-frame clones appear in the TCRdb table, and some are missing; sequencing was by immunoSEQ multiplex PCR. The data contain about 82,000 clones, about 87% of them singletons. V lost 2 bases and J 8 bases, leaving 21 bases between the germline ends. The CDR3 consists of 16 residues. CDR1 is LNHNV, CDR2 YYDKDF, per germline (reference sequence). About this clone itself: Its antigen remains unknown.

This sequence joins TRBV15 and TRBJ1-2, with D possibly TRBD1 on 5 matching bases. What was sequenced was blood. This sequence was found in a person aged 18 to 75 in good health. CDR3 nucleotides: TGTGCCACCAGCAGATCGGATTCAGGGTTGGGTGAGGGCTACACCTTC. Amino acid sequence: CATSRSDSGLGEGYTF.